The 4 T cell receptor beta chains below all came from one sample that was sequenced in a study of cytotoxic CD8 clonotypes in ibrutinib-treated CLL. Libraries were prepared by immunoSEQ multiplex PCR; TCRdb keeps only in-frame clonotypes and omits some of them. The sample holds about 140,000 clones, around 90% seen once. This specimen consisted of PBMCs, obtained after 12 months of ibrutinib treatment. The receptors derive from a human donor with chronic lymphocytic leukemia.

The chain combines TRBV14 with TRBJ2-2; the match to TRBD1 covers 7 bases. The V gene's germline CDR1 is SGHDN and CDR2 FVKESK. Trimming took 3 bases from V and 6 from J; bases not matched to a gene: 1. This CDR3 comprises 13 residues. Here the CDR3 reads CASSQQGAGELFF. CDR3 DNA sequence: TGTGCCAGCAGCCAGCAGGGGGCCGGGGAGCTGTTTTTT.

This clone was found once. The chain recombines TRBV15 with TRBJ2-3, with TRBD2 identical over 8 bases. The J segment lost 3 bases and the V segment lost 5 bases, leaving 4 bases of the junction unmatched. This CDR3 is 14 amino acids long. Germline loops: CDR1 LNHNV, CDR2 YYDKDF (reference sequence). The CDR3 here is CATSSGLETDTQYF. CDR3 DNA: TGTGCCACCAGCTCGGGACTAGAGACAGATACGCAGTATTTT.

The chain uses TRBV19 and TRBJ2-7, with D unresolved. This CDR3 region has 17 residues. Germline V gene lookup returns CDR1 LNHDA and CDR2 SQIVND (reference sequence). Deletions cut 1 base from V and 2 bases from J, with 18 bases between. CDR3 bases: TGTGCCAGTAGTATAGCCATCTGGGATGGGGTGACCTACGAGCAGTACTTC. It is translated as CASSIAIWDGVTYEQYF.

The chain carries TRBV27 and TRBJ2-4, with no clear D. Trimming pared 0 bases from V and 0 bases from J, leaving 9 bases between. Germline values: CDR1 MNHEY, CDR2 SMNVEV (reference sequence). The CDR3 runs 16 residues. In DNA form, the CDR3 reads TGTGCCAGCAGTTTATCCCCTTCCTTAGCCAAAAACATTCAGTACTTC. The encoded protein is CASSLSPSLAKNIQYF.